This TCR beta chain came from a study of cytomegalovirus exposure and HLA in healthy donors. Study as a whole: Roughly 180 million T cells yielded 117 million unique TCR beta sequences in earlier analysis. The study's findings and limits: Differences between HLA loci emerged in a later analysis of TCR association rates, with DRB1 most and HLA-C fewest. Researchers left out some V segments, among them TRBV6-2 and TRBV6-3, as indistinguishable.

This CDR3 region has 16 residues. After removal of 3 bases from V and 4 bases from J, the junction contained 7 bases not matched to a gene. Germline V gene data show CDR1 as SGHRS and CDR2 as YFSETQ. Primers for the PCR totalled 60 Vbeta and 13 Jbeta. TCRdb's copy holds only in-frame clones and misses some; the assay was immunoSEQ multiplex PCR. The sample lists 150,000 to 200,000 clones, approximately 79% occurring once. Concerning this clone: Its antigen is unknown.

There was no recording of CMV serostatus for this donor. Sequencing was performed on PBMCs. The clonotype originates from a human donor in good health. The chain carries TRBV5-1 and TRBJ2-2; 9 nucleotides line up with TRBD2. CDR3: CASSSRSSGGTGELFF. The CDR3 DNA follows: TGCGCCAGCAGCTCCCGGAGTAGCGGGGGCACCGGGGAGCTGTTTTTT.